These 23 T cell receptor beta chains originate from one sample sequenced in a study of blood T cell repertoires in COVID-19. Assay: immunoSEQ multiplex PCR; the TCRdb copy retains only in-frame clones and omits some. In the table there are about 340,000 clones, 85% to 90% of which are singletons. Sequencing input: peripheral blood. These receptors were taken from a woman aged 50 to 65 with COVID-19, enrolled during active disease.

The chain couples TRBV9 to TRBJ1-1, with D uncertain. V was clipped by 4 bases and J by 4 bases, with 17 bases between them. CDR1 and CDR2 from the germline V gene are SGDLS and YYNGEE. The CDR3 contains 15 residues. The CDR3 DNA is TGTGCCAGCAGCTCCCGGGGAGGGCTGGGCACTGAAGCTTTCTTT. Its translation is CASSSRGGLGTEAFF.

The DNA of the CDR3 is TGTGCCAGCACGACAGGGGGCGTCTATGGCTACACCTTC. Translation: CASTTGGVYGYTF. The chain has TRBV7-9 and TRBJ1-2, with 10 positions matching TRBD1. The junction had 3 bases not matched to a gene; V was cut back by 7 bases and J by 4 bases. Germline CDR1 and CDR2: SEHNR and FQNEAQ (reference sequence). This CDR3 is built from 13 residues.

The rearrangement links TRBV11-3 to TRBJ2-1; 7 bases are a match to TRBD1. V shed 5 bases and J 4 bases; nucleotides not matched to a gene: 8. This CDR3 has 15 residues. Germline V CDR1 and CDR2: SGHNT, YENEEA. CDR3 nucleotides: TGTGCCAGCAGCCGTAGACAGGGAGTGTACAATGAGCAGTTCTTC. This gives the protein CASSRRQGVYNEQFF.

The chain links TRBV5-1 to TRBJ2-1; 11 bases align to TRBD2. V trimming: 0 bases; J trimming: 5 bases; junction bases outside the gene matches: 1. This CDR3 contains 15 residues. Germline V CDR1 and CDR2: SGHRS, YFSETQ. The chain's CDR3 is CASSLVAGGNNEQFF. CDR3 DNA sequence: TGCGCCAGCAGCTTGGTAGCGGGAGGGAACAATGAGCAGTTCTTC.

The V gene is TRBV27, the J gene TRBJ2-7, with 8 bases that match TRBD2. Germline CDR1 is MNHEY and CDR2 is SMNVEV (reference sequence). This CDR3 region has 15 residues. Trimming took 6 bases from V and 0 from J; bases not matched to a gene: 7. The CDR3 region has the DNA TGTGCCAGCAGGTCGGGACTAGGAGCCTCCTACGAGCAGTACTTC. Residues: CASRSGLGASYEQYF.

The rearrangement links TRBV6-2 or TRBV6-3 to TRBJ1-1; D is undetermined. With 0 bases removed from V and 1 base from J, the gap between germline ends came to 6 bases. CDR1 is MNHEY, CDR2 SVGEGT, per germline. The length of the CDR3 is 14 residues. CDR3 residues: CASSYSRENTEAFF. The CDR3 nucleotides read TGTGCCAGCAGTTACTCTCGGGAGAACACTGAAGCTTTCTTT.

A few counts support this clone. This rearrangement joins TRBV7-2 to TRBJ1-3; 7 positions match TRBD1. The V segment lost 2 bases and the J segment 6 bases; nucleotides outside the gene matches: 7. The germline CDR1 and CDR2 sequences are SGHTA and FQGNSA. The CDR3 consists of 15 residues. The CDR3 DNA sequence: TGTGCCAGCAGCTTATGGGAAGGGGGCGAAAACACCATATATTTT. Amino acid sequence: CASSLWEGGENTIYF.

The chain links TRBV18 to TRBJ1-3; D gene ambiguous. The V end was cut by 4 bases, the J end by 4 bases, with 23 bases between. The CDR3 is made up of 18 amino acids. Germline V gene data show CDR1 as KGHSH and CDR2 as LQKENI. CDR3 amino acids: CASSHRTRPEARGNTIYF. CDR3 DNA sequence: TGTGCCAGCTCACACCGCACTCGTCCTGAGGCGCGCGGAAACACCATATATTTT.

The chain recombines TRBV6-5 with TRBJ2-2, with TRBD2 as a possible D gene (6 bases). The CDR3 sequence is 13 residues long. V lost 5 bases and J lost 5, with 9 bases in between. Germline V CDR1 and CDR2: MNHEY, SVGAGI. As DNA, the CDR3 is TGTGCCAGCAGTCACGGGGGTACCGGGGAGCTGTTTTTT. As protein: CASSHGGTGELFF.

The CDR3 reads CASSRTYNEQFF. CDR3 in DNA: TGTGCCAGCAGTCGAACATACAATGAGCAGTTCTTC. V and J are TRBV27 and TRBJ2-1; D gene uncertain. Germline V lookup: CDR1 MNHEY, CDR2 SMNVEV (reference sequence). Trimming shortened V by 5 bases and J by 4 bases, and 6 bases separated the two germline ends. This CDR3 is built from 12 residues.

For the CDR3, the DNA is TGTGCCAGCAGCTCTCCACAGGCCCTGGGCACCGGGGAGCTGTTTTTT. Translation: CASSSPQALGTGELFF. The chain carries TRBV7-2 and TRBJ2-2; TRBD1 might be the D (5 bases). CDR3 length: 16 amino acids. Germline V gives CDR1 SGHTA, CDR2 FQGNSA. V was cut by 4 bases and J by 4 bases, with 16 bases left in between.

This sequence joins TRBV6-5 and TRBJ1-1; D possibly corresponds to TRBD1 (5 bases). There are 14 residues in the CDR3. V lost 2 bases and J 1 base, leaving 8 bases between the germline ends. Germline CDR1 reads MNHEY; CDR2 reads SVGAGI. In nucleotides, the CDR3 is TGTGCCAGCAGTTACCGGGGGGGGAACACTGAAGCTTTCTTT. Its protein product is CASSYRGGNTEAFF.

The chain couples TRBV5-1 to TRBJ2-1; 9 nucleotides match TRBD1. The CDR3 spans 15 residues. The V segment lost 2 bases and the J segment 6 bases; nucleotides outside the gene matches: 6. Per the germline V gene, CDR1 is SGHRS and CDR2 is YFSETQ. The CDR3 sequence is CASSFTGGPSNEQFF. The CDR3 region has the DNA TGCGCCAGCAGCTTTACAGGGGGCCCATCCAATGAGCAGTTCTTC. Full variable domain (outside the CDR3, taken from reference TRBV5-1 and TRBJ2-1): KAGVTQTPRYLIKTRGQQVTLSCSPISGHRSVSWYQQTPGQGLQFLFEYFSETQRNKGNFPGRFSGRQFSNSRSEMNVSTLELGDSALYLCASSFTGGPSNEQFFGPGTRLTVL.

V usage is TRBV18 and J usage is TRBJ1-5; TRBD1 matches at 11 bases. Germline lookup yields CDR1 KGHSH and CDR2 LQKENI. There are 16 residues in the CDR3. Trimming removed 6 bases from V and 6 bases from J; junction bases left unmatched: 10. CDR3 in amino acids: CASSGPDRGHGQPQHF. Written as DNA, the CDR3 is TGTGCCAGCTCGGGACCGGACAGGGGGCACGGTCAGCCCCAGCATTTT.

The table lists this clone with a count of one. V usage is TRBV28 and J usage is TRBJ2-4; D uncertain. From germline, CDR1 is MDHEN and CDR2 SYDVKM. The CDR3 totals 15 residues. V gave up 4 bases and J gave up 0 bases, with 10 bases separating them. This CDR3 is CASSSAGLAKNIQYF. DNA for the CDR3: TGTGCCAGCAGTTCCGCAGGCTTAGCCAAAAACATTCAGTACTTC.

The rearrangement joins TRBV11-2 to TRBJ1-4; 8 bases fit TRBD1. CDR1 is SGHAT, CDR2 FQNNGV, per germline. The CDR3 is 16 amino acids. J gave up 6 bases and V 1 base, and 7 bases lay outside the gene matches. CDR3 sequence (DNA): TGTGCCAGCAGCTTAGGGGCTGGGACAGGAGATGAAAAACTGTTTTTT. It specifies CASSLGAGTGDEKLFF. The full variable domain, rest sourced from reference TRBV11-2 and TRBJ1-4, is EAGVAQSPRYKIIEKRQSVAFWCNPISGHATLYWYQQILGQGPKLLIQFQNNGVVDDSQLPKDRFSAERLKGVDSTLKIQPAKLEDSAVYLCASSLGAGTGDEKLFFGSGTQLSVL.

This clone has only one observation. This sequence joins TRBV21-1 and TRBJ2-6; the tabulated D call, TRBD1, remains unverified against the DNA. TRBV21-1 has pseudogene status. The CDR3 contains 19 residues. The CDR3 here is CASSLLGDRQFSGANVLTF. CDR3 sequence (DNA): TGTGCCAGCAGCCTCCTTGGGGACAGACAGTTCTCTGGGGCCAACGTCCTGACTTTC.

The chain joins TRBV5-1 to TRBJ1-2; 8 bases line up with TRBD1. Germline V gene sequence: CDR1 SGHRS, CDR2 YFSETQ. The CDR3 contains 14 residues. Trimming cost V 4 bases and J 8 bases; bases outside gene matches: 10. The CDR3 loop reads CASSATQGAHGYTF. The CDR3 DNA reads as TGCGCCAGCAGCGCTACCCAGGGGGCGCACGGCTACACCTTC.

The V gene is TRBV5-4, the J gene TRBJ2-2; 12 nucleotides align to TRBD2. The ends lost 4 bases at V and 1 base at J; junction bases unmatched: 2. The germline CDR1 and CDR2 sequences are SGHNT and YYREEE (reference sequence). The CDR3 sequence is 16 residues long. The CDR3 reads CASSPLAGGNTGELFF. The CDR3 DNA follows: TGTGCCAGCAGCCCACTAGCGGGAGGGAACACCGGGGAGCTGTTTTTT.

In DNA form, the CDR3 reads TGCGCCAGCTTTCCTGGGGCAGGGCGCTTGGGTGGCTACACCTTC. This encodes CASFPGAGRLGGYTF. The chain combines TRBV5-1 with TRBJ1-2; a weak D match, TRBD1 (5 bases). The CDR3 totals 15 residues. Germline V gives CDR1 SGHRS, CDR2 YFSETQ. Trimming removed 7 bases from V and 7 bases from J, with 23 bases in between.

The chain links TRBV5-1 to TRBJ2-7, with TRBD2 identical over 7 bases. The CDR3 extends over 16 amino acids. Germline V gives CDR1 SGHRS, CDR2 YFSETQ. With 0 bases clipped from V and 3 bases from J, the junction kept 9 bases outside the gene matches. CDR3 sequence reads: CASSLGGGRGYYEQYF. The CDR3 DNA sequence: TGCGCCAGCAGCTTGGGAGGTGGGAGGGGATACTACGAGCAGTACTTC. Variable domain in full (rest from reference TRBV5-1 and TRBJ2-7): KAGVTQTPRYLIKTRGQQVTLSCSPISGHRSVSWYQQTPGQGLQFLFEYFSETQRNKGNFPGRFSGRQFSNSRSEMNVSTLELGDSALYLCASSLGGGRGYYEQYFGPGTRLTVT.

This clone was counted between two and nine times. V and J are TRBV19 and TRBJ1-4, with a tentative D call TRBD1 (5 bases). Germline lookup yields CDR1 LNHDA and CDR2 SQIVND (reference sequence). This CDR3 is 12 amino acids long. For the CDR3, the DNA is TGTGCTAGTGGGGCGTTTAATGAAAAACTGTTTTTT. Translating gives CASGAFNEKLFF.

This clone was counted once. The chain has TRBV6-5 and TRBJ2-7; 9 nucleotides line up with TRBD1. Germline V gives CDR1 MNHEY, CDR2 SVGAGI. With V trimmed by 0 bases and J by 6 bases, 6 bases remained unmatched. This CDR3 region has 15 residues. The CDR3 nucleotides are TGTGCCAGCAGTTACTCGAGGACAGGGGTGCGCGAGCAGTACTTC. Amino acids: CASSYSRTGVREQYF.